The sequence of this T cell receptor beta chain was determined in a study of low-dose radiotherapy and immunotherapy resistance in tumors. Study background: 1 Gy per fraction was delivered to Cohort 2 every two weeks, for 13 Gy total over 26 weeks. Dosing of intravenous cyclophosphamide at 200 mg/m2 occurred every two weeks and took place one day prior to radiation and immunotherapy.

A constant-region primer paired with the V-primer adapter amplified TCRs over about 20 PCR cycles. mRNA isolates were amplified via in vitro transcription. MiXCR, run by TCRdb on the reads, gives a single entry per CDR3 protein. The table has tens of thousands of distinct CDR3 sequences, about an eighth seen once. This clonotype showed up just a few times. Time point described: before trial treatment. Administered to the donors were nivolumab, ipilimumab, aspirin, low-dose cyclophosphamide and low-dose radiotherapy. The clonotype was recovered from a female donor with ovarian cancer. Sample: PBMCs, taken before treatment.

The CDR3, as DNA: TGTGCCAGTAGTGCCAGAGCGACGAACACCGGGGAGCTGTTTTTT. Translating it yields CASSARATNTGELFF. The chain is built from TRBV19 and TRBJ2-2; D gene unclear. The CDR3 is 15 residues long. The germline CDR1 and CDR2 sequences are LNHDA and SQIVND (reference sequence). Trimming removed 5 bases from V and 0 bases from J, with 10 bases in between.